The T cell receptor beta chain described here comes from a study of cytomegalovirus exposure and HLA in healthy donors. Study results and caveats: According to reports, the classifier identified cytomegalovirus status with high specificity and sensitivity. Through in vitro validation, three CMV-associated chains were shown to be specific for CMV antigens.

The trim removed 3 bases at V and 8 bases at J, leaving 6 bases unmatched. CDR1 MNHEY and CDR2 SMNVEV come from the germline V gene (reference sequence). The length of the CDR3 is 14 residues. Both 60 Vbeta primers and 13 Jbeta primers went into the PCR. The assay was immunoSEQ multiplex PCR, and TCRdb's table has in-frame clones only and misses some. The sample records about 120,000 clones, over 65% being singletons. As to this clone: Its matching antigen is unknown.

The specimen sequenced was PBMCs. The chain has TRBV27 and TRBJ1-2; 10 bases fit TRBD1. The TCR originated in a woman aged 30 to 39 in good health and CMV-seropositive. The DNA of the CDR3 is TGTGCCAGCAGTTTGGGACAGGGGTATCCAGGCTACACCTTC. Amino acids: CASSLGQGYPGYTF.